The 16 T cell receptor beta chains given below trace back to one sample, sequenced in a study of blood T cell repertoires in COVID-19. Assay used: immunoSEQ multiplex PCR; TCRdb lists only in-frame clones, some missing. The top ten hold around 0.62% of the sample, which has just over 150,000 clones, 80% seen once. Sequenced material: peripheral blood. Every receptor here comes from a man between 60 and 75 years old with acute or convalescent COVID-19.

V and J are TRBV19 and TRBJ1-6; TRBD1 aligns across 10 bases. This CDR3 region has 15 residues. The ends lost 11 bases at V and 0 bases at J; junction bases unmatched: 4. CDR1 is LNHDA and CDR2 is SQIVND in the germline V gene (reference sequence). The CDR3 reads CASRDRGSYNSPLHF. DNA of the CDR3: TGTGCCTCCCGGGACAGGGGCTCCTATAATTCACCCCTCCACTTT.

This sequence joins TRBV24-1 and TRBJ2-3; D call uncertain. The CDR3 consists of 15 residues. V lost 5 bases and J 2 bases, leaving 13 bases between the germline ends. CDR1 is KGHDR, CDR2 SFDVKD, per germline. CDR3 in DNA: TGTGCCACCAGTGTGGCTGGCGGATACACAGATACGCAGTATTTT. Encoded protein: CATSVAGGYTDTQYF.

The V call is TRBV19, the J call TRBJ1-2; the D is unclear. CDR1 is LNHDA, CDR2 SQIVND, per germline (reference sequence). The V end was cut by 2 bases, the J end by 1 base, with 8 bases between. The CDR3 runs 14 residues. CDR3 DNA: TGTGCCAGTAGTATACCGGGGATTAACTATGGCTACACCTTC. Its translation: CASSIPGINYGYTF.

The chain joins TRBV19 to TRBJ1-1, with D unresolved. The germline V gene encodes CDR1 LNHDA and CDR2 SQIVND (reference sequence). The CDR3 extends over 11 amino acids. V was clipped by 5 bases and J by 7 bases, with 8 bases between them. The CDR3 loop reads CASSRGLEAFF. CDR3 in DNA: TGTGCCAGTAGTCGAGGACTTGAAGCTTTCTTT.

The chain uses TRBV5-6 and TRBJ2-7, with 10 nucleotides matching TRBD1. Losses at the gene ends were 2 bases for V and 6 bases for J; bases not matched to a gene: 5. The CDR3 is made up of 14 amino acids. CDR1 is SGHDT, CDR2 YYEEEE, per germline. CDR3: CASSFETGGGEQYF. The CDR3 DNA is TGTGCCAGCAGCTTTGAGACAGGGGGCGGCGAGCAGTACTTC.

V is TRBV11-2 and J is TRBJ2-5, with 7 bases that match TRBD1. The germline V gene encodes CDR1 SGHAT and CDR2 FQNNGV. V lost 3 bases and J lost 1; bases outside the gene matches: 8. The CDR3 loop spans 16 amino acids. As DNA, the CDR3 is TGTGCCAGCAGCTTCCGGGACAGAGGACTCCAAGAGACCCAGTACTTC. Its protein product is CASSFRDRGLQETQYF.

The chain recombines TRBV11-2 with TRBJ2-2; a possible D gene is TRBD1 (5 bases). The germline CDR1 and CDR2 sequences are SGHAT and FQNNGV. The length of the CDR3 is 13 residues. V dropped 5 bases and J dropped 3 bases, with 7 bases sitting between them. The CDR3: CASSLTDTGELFF. CDR3 bases: TGTGCCAGCAGCCTGACAGACACCGGGGAGCTGTTTTTT.

The genes are TRBV6-5 and TRBJ2-7; possible D gene TRBD2, 6 bases. Per germline, CDR1 MNHEY and CDR2 SVGAGI. The CDR3 has 13 amino acids. V gave up 6 bases and J gave up 7 bases, with 16 bases separating them. CDR3 sequence reads: CASRGGGTREQYF. The CDR3 nucleotides are TGTGCCAGCAGGGGTGGGGGGACTCGGGAGCAGTACTTC.

The chain employs TRBV5-1 and TRBJ2-1; D gene uncertain. CDR1 and CDR2 from the germline V gene are SGHRS and YFSETQ. The CDR3 runs to 12 residues. Trimming cost V 0 bases and J 12 bases, with 10 bases left between them. CDR3 region: CASSLERNRQFF. CDR3 nucleotide sequence: TGCGCCAGCAGCTTGGAAAGGAACAGGCAGTTCTTC.

In this sample, this clone turned up a few times. This chain joins TRBV7-2 and TRBJ2-4; 8 nucleotides line up with TRBD2. CDR3 size: 16 residues. V dropped 10 bases and J dropped 0; count of bases not matched to a gene: 11. CDR1 and CDR2 from the germline V gene are SGHTA and FQGNSA. The DNA for the CDR3 is TGTGCCACCCACCCACCGGGACTAGTAGCCAAAAACATTCAGTACTTC. Protein: CATHPPGLVAKNIQYF.

The chain carries TRBV7-2 and TRBJ1-3; D is undetermined. The V and J ends lost 6 bases and 2 bases respectively, with 11 bases between them. Per the germline V gene, CDR1 is SGHTA and CDR2 is FQGNSA. CDR3 length: 14 residues. DNA for the CDR3: TGTGCCAGCAGTCCCGGGAGCCCTGGAAACACCATATATTTT. Amino acids: CASSPGSPGNTIYF.

This clone has more than one count but fewer than ten. This sequence joins TRBV13 and TRBJ1-3; perhaps TRBD1 as D (5 bases). The CDR3 spans 14 residues. Trimming shortened V by 2 bases and J by 2 bases, and 7 bases separated the two germline ends. Germline V gene data show CDR1 as PRHDT and CDR2 as FYEKMQ (reference sequence). In DNA form, the CDR3 reads TGTGCCAGCAGCTTAAGGGGAACTGGAAACACCATATATTTT. Its protein is CASSLRGTGNTIYF. Based on the CDR3 plus reference TRBV13 and TRBJ1-3, the full variable domain is AAGVIQSPRHLIKEKRETATLKCYPIPRHDTVYWYQQGPGQDPQFLISFYEKMQSDKGSIPDRFSAQQFSDYHSELNMSSLELGDSALYFCASSLRGTGNTIYFGEGSWLTVV.

The genes are TRBV3-1 (or the pseudogene TRBV3-2) and TRBJ2-4; 7 bases agree with TRBD2. The CDR3 has 16 residues. V lost 0 bases, J lost 3 bases, and 5 bases stayed unmatched. Germline-derived CDR1 and CDR2 are LGHDT and YNNKEL (reference sequence). The CDR3 sequence is CASSQDQRGGKNIQYF. The CDR3 DNA follows: TGTGCCAGCAGCCAAGATCAGCGGGGAGGCAAAAACATTCAGTACTTC.

This chain links TRBV7-9 with TRBJ2-7, with 9 positions matching TRBD2. The CDR3 loop spans 14 amino acids. CDR1 and CDR2 from the germline V gene are SEHNR and FQNEAQ (reference sequence). V was clipped by 1 base and J by 6 bases; unmatched bases: 4. In DNA form, the CDR3 reads TGTGCCAGCAGCTTAGGGGGACTAGCTTCCGAGCAGTACTTC. Amino acids: CASSLGGLASEQYF. Filled out from reference TRBV7-9 and TRBJ2-7, the complete variable domain reads DTGVSQNPRHKITKRGQNVTFRCDPISEHNRLYWYRQTLGQGPEFLTYFQNEAQLEKSRLLSDRFSAERPKGSFSTLEIQRTEQGDSAMYLCASSLGGLASEQYFGPGTRLTVT.

This sequence joins TRBV28 and TRBJ2-7; D is unclear. The germline V and J ends were trimmed by 6 bases and 6 bases, with 27 bases remaining between them. The CDR3 has 17 residues. The germline V gene has CDR1 MDHEN and CDR2 SYDVKM. CDR3 DNA: TGTGCCAGCAGCACCTTGGCAGGCCGGAAGAGAAGGTCCGAGCAGTACTTC. It yields the protein CASSTLAGRKRRSEQYF. Together with reference TRBV28 and TRBJ2-7, the CDR3 gives the full variable domain: DVKVTQSSRYLVKRTGEKVFLECVQDMDHENMFWYRQDPGLGLRLIYFSYDVKMKEKGDIPEGYSVSREKKERFSLILESASTNQTSMYLCASSTLAGRKRRSEQYFGPGTRLTVT.

V and J are TRBV7-9 and TRBJ2-1, with 9 bases fitting TRBD2. The V segment lost 5 bases and the J segment 0 bases; nucleotides outside the gene matches: 8. CDR3 length: 17 residues. Germline CDR1 and CDR2: SEHNR and FQNEAQ (reference sequence). The CDR3 bases are TGTGCCAGCAGCCCCCCCGGACTAGCGAGCTCCTACAATGAGCAGTTCTTC. Its protein product is CASSPPGLASSYNEQFF.